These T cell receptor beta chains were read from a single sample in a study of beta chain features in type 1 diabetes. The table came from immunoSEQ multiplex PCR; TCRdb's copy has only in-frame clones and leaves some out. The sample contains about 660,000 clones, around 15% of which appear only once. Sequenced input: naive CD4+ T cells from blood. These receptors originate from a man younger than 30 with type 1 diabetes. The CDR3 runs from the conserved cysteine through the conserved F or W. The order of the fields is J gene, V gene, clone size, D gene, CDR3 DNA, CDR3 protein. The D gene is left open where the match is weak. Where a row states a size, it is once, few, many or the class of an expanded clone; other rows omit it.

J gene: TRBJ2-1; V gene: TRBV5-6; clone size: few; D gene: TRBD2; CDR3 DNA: TGTGCCAGCAGCAAAACTAGCGGGGGTTACAATGAGCAGTTCTTC; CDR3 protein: CASSKTSGGYNEQFF
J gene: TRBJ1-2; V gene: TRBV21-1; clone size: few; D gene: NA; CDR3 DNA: TGTGCCAGCAGCCTTAGGGAAGGACAACGGGGGAATGGCTACACCTTC; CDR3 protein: CASSLREGQRGNGYTF
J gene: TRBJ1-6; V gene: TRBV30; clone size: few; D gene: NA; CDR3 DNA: TGTGCCTCCACACCTGGGGCAGGAAGGCTCCACTTT; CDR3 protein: CASTPGAGRLHF
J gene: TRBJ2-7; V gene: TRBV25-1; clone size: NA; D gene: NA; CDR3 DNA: TGTGCCAGCAGTGAATATGGCTACGAGCAGTACTTC; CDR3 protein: CASSEYGYEQYF
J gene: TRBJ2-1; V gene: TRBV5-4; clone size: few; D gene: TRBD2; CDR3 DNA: TGTGCCAGCAGCTTGGGGGTAGCGGGATCCTCCTACAATGAGCAGTTCTTC; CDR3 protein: CASSLGVAGSSYNEQFF
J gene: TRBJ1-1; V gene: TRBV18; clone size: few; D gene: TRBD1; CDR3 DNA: TGTGCCAGCTCACAAGGGACAGGCCTACTGAACACTGAAGCTTTCTTT; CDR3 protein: CASSQGTGLLNTEAFF
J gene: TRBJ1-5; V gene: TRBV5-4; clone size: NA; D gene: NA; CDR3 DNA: TGTGCCAGCAGCCCGGAGGGAGGCGATCAGCCCCAGCATTTT; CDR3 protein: CASSPEGGDQPQHF
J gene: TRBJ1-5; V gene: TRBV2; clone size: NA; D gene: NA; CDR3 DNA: TGTGCCAGCAGTGAAGCGGAGGCCGGGGTTCTCGAGCATTTT; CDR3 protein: CASSEAEAGVLEHF
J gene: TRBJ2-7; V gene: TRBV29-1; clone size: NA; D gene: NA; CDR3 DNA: TGCAGCGTCCTCTATTTGGGCGGGGAGCAGTACTTC; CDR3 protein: CSVLYLGGEQYF
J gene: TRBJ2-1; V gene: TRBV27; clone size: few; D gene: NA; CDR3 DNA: TGTGCCAGCAGTTTATGGCAGGGCTCCTACAATGAGCAGTTCTTC; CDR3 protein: CASSLWQGSYNEQFF
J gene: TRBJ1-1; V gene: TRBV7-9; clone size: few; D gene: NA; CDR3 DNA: TGTGCCAGCAGCTCCCCCGGAGGAAGGATGAACACTGAAGCTTTCTTT; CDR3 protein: CASSSPGGRMNTEAFF
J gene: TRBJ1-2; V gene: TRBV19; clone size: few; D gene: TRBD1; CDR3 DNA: TGTGCCAGTAGTCCCGACAGGGGGCTTTCTGGCTACACCTTC; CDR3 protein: CASSPDRGLSGYTF
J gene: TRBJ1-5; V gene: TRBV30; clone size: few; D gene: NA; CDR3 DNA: TGTGCCTGGACCACGGGAAATCAGCCCCAGCATTTT; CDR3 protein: CAWTTGNQPQHF
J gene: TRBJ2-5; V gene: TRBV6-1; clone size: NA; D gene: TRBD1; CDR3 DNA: TGTGCCAGCACCCGGGACAGGGGGACGGGAGAGACCCAGTACTTC; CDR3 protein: CASTRDRGTGETQYF
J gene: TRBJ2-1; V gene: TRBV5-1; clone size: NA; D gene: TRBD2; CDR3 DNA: TGCGCCAGCAGCTTGGAGGCTAGCGGGAGCCGCCTTGGGCAGTTCTTC; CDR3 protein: CASSLEASGSRLGQFF
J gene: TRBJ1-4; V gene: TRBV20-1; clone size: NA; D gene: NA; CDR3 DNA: TGCAGTGGGGCCCAGAATGAAAAACTGTTTTTT; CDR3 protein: CSGAQNEKLFF
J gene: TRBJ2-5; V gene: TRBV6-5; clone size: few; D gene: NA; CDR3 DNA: TGTGCCAGCAGGCAGGACGGCCGCGCAATGGAGACCCAGTACTTC; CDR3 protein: CASRQDGRAMETQYF
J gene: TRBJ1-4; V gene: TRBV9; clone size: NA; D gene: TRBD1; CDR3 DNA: TGTGCCAGCAGCGGTACTACAGGGGTAGAGGAAAAACTGTTTTTT; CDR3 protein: CASSGTTGVEEKLFF
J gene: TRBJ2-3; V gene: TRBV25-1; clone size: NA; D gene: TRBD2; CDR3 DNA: TGTGCCAGCAGGGGGATTCTGGGACTAGCGGGAGGAACAGATACGCAGTATTTT; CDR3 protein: CASRGILGLAGGTDTQYF
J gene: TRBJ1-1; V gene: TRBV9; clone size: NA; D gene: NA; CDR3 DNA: TGTGCCAGCACCTACAGGGTTAACACTGAAGCTTTCTTT; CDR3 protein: CASTYRVNTEAFF
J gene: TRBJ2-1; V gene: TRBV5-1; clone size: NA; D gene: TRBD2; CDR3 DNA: TGCGCCAGCAGCGTTACCGGGACTAGCGCGAATGAGCAGTTCTTC; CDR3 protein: CASSVTGTSANEQFF
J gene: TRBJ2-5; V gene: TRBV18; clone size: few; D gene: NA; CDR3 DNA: TGTGCCAGCTCACGCTTGACAGGAGATGACCAGTACTTC; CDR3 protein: CASSRLTGDDQYF
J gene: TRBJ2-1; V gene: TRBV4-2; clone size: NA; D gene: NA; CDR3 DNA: TGTGCCAGCAGCCAGGACACAGGGAACGAGCAGTTCTTC; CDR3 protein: CASSQDTGNEQFF
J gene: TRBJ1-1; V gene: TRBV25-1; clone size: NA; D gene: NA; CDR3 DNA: TGTGCCAGCGGTGGATGGCAGAACACTGAAGCTTTCTTT; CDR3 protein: CASGGWQNTEAFF
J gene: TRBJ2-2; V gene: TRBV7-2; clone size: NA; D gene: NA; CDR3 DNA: TGTGCCAGCCTACCCGGAGGGACCCCGGGCACCGGGGAGCTGTTTTTT; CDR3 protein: CASLPGGTPGTGELFF
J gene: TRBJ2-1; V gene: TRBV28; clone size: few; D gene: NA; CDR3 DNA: TGTGCCGGCGGGGGCACATACAATGAGCAGTTCTTC; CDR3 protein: CAGGGTYNEQFF
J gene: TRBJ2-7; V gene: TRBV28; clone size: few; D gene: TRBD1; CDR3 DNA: TGTGCCAGCAGTTTGAGGAGGGACAGGGAGATTTCCTACGAGCAGTACTTC; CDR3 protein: CASSLRRDREISYEQYF
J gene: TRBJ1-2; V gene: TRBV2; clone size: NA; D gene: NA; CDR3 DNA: TGTGCCAGCAGTGTGTCAGTATCCTATGGCTACACCTTC; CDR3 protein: CASSVSVSYGYTF
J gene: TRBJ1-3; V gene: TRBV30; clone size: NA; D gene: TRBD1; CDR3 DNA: TGTGCCTGGACCACAGGGGGTGGAAACACCATATATTTT; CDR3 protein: CAWTTGGGNTIYF
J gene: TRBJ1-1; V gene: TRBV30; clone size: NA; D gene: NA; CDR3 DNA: TGTGCCTGGAGTGGTCAGGGCCCCACTGAAGCTTTCTTT; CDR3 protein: CAWSGQGPTEAFF
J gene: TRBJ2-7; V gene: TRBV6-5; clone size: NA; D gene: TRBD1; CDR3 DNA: TGTGCCAGCAGTTCCGGGACAGGGATGTCCTACGAGCAGTACTTC; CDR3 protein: CASSSGTGMSYEQYF
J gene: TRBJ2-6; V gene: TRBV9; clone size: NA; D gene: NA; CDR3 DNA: TGTGCCAGCAGTCGTAACAGTGCCTCTGGGGCCAACGTCCTGACTTTC; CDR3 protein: CASSRNSASGANVLTF
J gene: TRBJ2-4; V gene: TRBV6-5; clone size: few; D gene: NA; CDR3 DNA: TGTGCCAGCAGTTCGCCTACGGGGGCTGCCAAAAACATTCAGTACTTC; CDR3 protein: CASSSPTGAAKNIQYF
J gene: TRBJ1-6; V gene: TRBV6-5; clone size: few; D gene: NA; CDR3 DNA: TGTGCCAGCAGTACCCCGGGGGAGGGAAATTCACCCCTCCACTTT; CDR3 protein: CASSTPGEGNSPLHF
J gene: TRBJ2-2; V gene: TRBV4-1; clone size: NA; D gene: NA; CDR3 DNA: TGCGCCAGCAGCCAAGCGGGGACACTTAACACCGGGGAGCTGTTTTTT; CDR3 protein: CASSQAGTLNTGELFF
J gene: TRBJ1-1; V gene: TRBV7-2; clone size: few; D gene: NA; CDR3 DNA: TGTGCCAGCAGACTTCAGGGGAACACTGAAGCTTTCTTT; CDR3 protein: CASRLQGNTEAFF
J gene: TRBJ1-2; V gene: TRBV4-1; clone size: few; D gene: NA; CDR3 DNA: TGCGCCAGCAGCCAAGGAAGGGGCCGGGGCTACACCTTC; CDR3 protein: CASSQGRGRGYTF
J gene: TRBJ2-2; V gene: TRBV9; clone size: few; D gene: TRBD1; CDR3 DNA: TGTGCCAGCAGCAAAGGGGCAGGGGGCCTCTCGAACACCGGGGAGCTGTTTTTT; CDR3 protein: CASSKGAGGLSNTGELFF
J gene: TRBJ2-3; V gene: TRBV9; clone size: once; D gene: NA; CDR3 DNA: TGTGCCAGCAGCGTAGGGGCAGGGGTAGCAGATACGCAGTATTTT; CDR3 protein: CASSVGAGVADTQYF
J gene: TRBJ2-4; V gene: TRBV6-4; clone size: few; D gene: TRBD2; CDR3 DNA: TGTGCCAGCAGTGACTCGGCGGGGGGAGACATTCAGTACTTC; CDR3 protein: CASSDSAGGDIQYF
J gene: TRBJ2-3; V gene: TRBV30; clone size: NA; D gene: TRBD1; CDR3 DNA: TGTGCCTTCCGGGACAGGAGCACAGATACGCAGTATTTT; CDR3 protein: CAFRDRSTDTQYF
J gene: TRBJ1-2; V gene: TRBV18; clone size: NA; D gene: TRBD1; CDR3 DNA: TGTGCCAGCTCATCCGACAGGGATCCTGGCTATGGCTACACCTTC; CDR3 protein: CASSSDRDPGYGYTF